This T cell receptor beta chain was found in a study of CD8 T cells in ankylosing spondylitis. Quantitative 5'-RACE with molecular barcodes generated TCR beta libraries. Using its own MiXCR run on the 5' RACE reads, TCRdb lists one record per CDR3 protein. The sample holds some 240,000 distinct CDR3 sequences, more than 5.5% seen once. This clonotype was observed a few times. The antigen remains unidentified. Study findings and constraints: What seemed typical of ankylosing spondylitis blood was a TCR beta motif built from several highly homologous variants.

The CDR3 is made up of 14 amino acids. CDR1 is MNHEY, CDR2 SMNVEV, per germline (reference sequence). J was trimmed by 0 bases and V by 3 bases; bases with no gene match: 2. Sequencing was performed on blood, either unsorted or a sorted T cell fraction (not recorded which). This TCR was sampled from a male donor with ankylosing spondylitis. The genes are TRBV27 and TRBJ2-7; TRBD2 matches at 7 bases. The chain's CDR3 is CASSFGGNSYEQYF. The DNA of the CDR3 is TGTGCCAGCAGTTTCGGGGGGAACTCCTACGAGCAGTACTTC.